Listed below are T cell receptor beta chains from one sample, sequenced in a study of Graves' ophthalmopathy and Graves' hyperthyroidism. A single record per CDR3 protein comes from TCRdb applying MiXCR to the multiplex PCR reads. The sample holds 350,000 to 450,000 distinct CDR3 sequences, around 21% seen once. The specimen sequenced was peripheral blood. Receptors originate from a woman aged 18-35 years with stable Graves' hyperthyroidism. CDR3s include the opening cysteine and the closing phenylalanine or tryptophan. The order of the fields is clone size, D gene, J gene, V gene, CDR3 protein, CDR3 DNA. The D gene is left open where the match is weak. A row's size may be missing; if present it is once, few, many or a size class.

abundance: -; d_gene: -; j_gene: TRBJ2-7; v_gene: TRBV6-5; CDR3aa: CASSYGRDYEQYF; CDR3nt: TGTGCCAGCAGTTACGGCCGGGACTACGAGCAGTACTTC
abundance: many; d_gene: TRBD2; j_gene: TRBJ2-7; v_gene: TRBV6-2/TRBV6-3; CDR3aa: CASSYDTARTSGSSYEQYF; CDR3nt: TGTGCCAGCAGTTACGATACTGCACGGACTAGCGGGTCTTCCTACGAGCAGTACTTC
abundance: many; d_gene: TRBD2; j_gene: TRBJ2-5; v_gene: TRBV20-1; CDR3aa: CSADIVGGPQETQYF; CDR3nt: TGCAGTGCCGATATAGTGGGAGGGCCTCAAGAGACCCAGTACTTC
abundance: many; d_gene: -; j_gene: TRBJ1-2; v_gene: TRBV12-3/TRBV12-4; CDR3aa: CASSFKPDVGGYTF; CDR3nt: TGTGCCAGCAGTTTTAAACCCGACGTCGGAGGCTACACCTTC
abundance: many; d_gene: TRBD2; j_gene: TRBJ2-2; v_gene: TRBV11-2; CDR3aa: CASSLRLAGVDGELFF; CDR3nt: TGTGCCAGCAGCTTAAGACTAGCGGGAGTTGACGGGGAGCTGTTTTTT
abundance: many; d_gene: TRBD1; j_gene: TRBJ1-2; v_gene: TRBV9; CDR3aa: CASSVGGGANYGYTF; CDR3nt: TGTGCCAGCAGCGTAGGAGGGGGCGCTAACTATGGCTACACCTTC
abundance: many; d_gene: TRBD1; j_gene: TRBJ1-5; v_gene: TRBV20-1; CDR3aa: CSARGQGIGGNQPQHF; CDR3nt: TGCAGTGCTAGGGGACAGGGAATCGGCGGCAATCAGCCCCAGCATTTT
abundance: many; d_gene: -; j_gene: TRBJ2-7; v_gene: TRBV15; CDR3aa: CATSRDLRTEQYF; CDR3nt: TGTGCCACCAGCAGAGATTTGAGGACCGAGCAGTACTTC
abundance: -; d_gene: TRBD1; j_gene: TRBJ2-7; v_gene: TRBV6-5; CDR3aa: CASLQGDEQYF; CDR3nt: TGTGCCAGCCTACAGGGGGACGAGCAGTACTTC
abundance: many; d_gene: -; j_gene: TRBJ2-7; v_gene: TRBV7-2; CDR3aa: CASSLAIRADSSYEQYF; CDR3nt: TGTGCCAGCAGCTTAGCCATCAGGGCGGATAGCTCCTACGAGCAGTACTTC
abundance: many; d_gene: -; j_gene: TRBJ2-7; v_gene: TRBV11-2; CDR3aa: CASKGAYEQYF; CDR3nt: TGTGCCAGCAAGGGGGCCTACGAGCAGTACTTC
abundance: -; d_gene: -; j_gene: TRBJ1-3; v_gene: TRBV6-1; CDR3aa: CASSEGPFAGGSGNTIYF; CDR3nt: TGTGCCAGCAGCGAGGGGCCTTTCGCTGGGGGCTCTGGAAACACCATATATTTT
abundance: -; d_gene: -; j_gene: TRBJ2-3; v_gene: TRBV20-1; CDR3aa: CSADAPTLTDTQYF; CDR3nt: TGCAGTGCTGATGCCCCAACATTAACAGATACGCAGTATTTT
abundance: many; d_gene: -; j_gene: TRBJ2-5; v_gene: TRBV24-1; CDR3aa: CATSDPAGMGEGETQYF; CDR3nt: TGTGCCACCAGTGATCCCGCTGGGATGGGGGAAGGCGAGACCCAGTACTTC
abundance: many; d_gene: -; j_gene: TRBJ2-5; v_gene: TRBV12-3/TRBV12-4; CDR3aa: CANGKQDQETQYF; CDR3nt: TGTGCCAACGGGAAGCAGGACCAAGAGACCCAGTACTTC
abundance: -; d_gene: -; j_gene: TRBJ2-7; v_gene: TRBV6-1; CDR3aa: CASSDLGADEQYF; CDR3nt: TGTGCCAGCAGTGACCTAGGGGCCGACGAGCAGTACTTC
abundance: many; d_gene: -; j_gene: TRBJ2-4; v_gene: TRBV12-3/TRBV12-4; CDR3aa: CASSFRVDIQYF; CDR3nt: TGTGCCAGCAGTTTTCGGGTGGACATTCAGTACTTC
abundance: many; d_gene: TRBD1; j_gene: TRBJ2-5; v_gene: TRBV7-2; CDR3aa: CASSLLAQGVGETQYF; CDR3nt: TGTGCCAGCAGCTTACTGGCACAGGGGGTGGGGGAGACCCAGTACTTC
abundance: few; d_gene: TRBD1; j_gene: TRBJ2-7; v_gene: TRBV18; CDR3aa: CASSLLRDRGLYEQYF; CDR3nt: TGTGCCAGCTCACTGCTCCGGGACAGGGGGCTTTACGAGCAGTACTTC
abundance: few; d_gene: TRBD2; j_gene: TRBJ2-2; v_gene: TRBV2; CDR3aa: CASSDSQPGLAHTGELFF; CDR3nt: TGTGCCAGCAGTGACTCACAACCGGGACTAGCTCACACCGGGGAGCTGTTTTTT
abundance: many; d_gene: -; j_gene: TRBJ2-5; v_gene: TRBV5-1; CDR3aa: CASSLAAARQETQYF; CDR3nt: TGCGCCAGCAGCTTGGCGGCGGCGCGCCAAGAGACCCAGTACTTC
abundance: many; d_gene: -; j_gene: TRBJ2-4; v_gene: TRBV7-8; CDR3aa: CASSPAGRTRTGLKNIQYF; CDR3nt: TGTGCCAGCAGCCCCGCCGGCCGCACTCGGACGGGGCTCAAAAACATTCAGTACTTC
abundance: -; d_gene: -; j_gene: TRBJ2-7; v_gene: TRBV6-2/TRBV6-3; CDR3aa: CASSYRLGRGQSTYEQYF; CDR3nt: TGTGCCAGCAGTTATCGACTGGGCCGCGGACAGAGTACCTACGAGCAGTACTTC
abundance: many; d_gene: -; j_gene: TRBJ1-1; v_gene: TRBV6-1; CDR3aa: CASSATVNTEAFF; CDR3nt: TGTGCCAGCAGTGCCACAGTGAACACTGAAGCTTTCTTT
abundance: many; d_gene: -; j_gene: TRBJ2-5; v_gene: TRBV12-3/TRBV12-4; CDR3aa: CASSGTQGAQYF; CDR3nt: TGTGCCAGCAGTGGAACACAAGGGGCCCAGTACTTC
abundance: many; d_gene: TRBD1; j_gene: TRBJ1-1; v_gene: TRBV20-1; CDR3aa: CSAGTGTTEAFF; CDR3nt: TGCAGTGCAGGGACAGGGACCACTGAAGCTTTCTTT
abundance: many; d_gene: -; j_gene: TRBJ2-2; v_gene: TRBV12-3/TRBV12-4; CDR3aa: CASSSPENTGELFF; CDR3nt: TGTGCCAGCAGTTCACCAGAGAACACCGGGGAGCTGTTTTTT
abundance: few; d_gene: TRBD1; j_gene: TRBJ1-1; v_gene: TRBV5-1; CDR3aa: CASSPRGRQGAFNTEAFF; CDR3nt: TGCGCCAGCAGCCCACGAGGGCGACAGGGGGCCTTCAACACTGAAGCTTTCTTT
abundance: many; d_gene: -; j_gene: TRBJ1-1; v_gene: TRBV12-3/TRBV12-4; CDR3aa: CASSSIRGNTEAFF; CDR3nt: TGTGCCAGCAGTTCAATCAGGGGGAACACTGAAGCTTTCTTT
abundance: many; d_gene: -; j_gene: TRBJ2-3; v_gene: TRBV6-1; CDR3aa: CASSTPGLPTDTQYF; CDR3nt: TGTGCCAGCAGTACGCCGGGACTTCCCACAGATACGCAGTATTTT
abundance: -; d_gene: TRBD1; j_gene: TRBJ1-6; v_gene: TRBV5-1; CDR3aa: CASSSAGTDNSPLHF; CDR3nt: TGCGCCAGCAGCTCGGCCGGGACAGATAATTCACCCCTCCACTTT
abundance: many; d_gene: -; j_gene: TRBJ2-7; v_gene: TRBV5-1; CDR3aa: CASSSDRNRYEQYF; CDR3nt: TGCGCCAGCAGCTCCGACAGGAACAGGTACGAGCAGTACTTC
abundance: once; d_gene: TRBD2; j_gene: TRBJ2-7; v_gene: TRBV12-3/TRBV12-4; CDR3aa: CASRCRLAGGSPYEQYF; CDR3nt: TGTGCCAGCAGATGCAGACTAGCGGGAGGTTCCCCGTACGAGCAGTACTTC
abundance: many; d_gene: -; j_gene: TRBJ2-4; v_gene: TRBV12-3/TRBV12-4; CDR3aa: CASSFAGRGNIQYF; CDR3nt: TGTGCCAGCAGTTTCGCAGGGCGTGGAAACATTCAGTACTTC
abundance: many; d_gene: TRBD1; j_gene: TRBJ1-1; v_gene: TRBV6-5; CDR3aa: CASSLRAGGIVGTEAFF; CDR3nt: TGTGCCAGCAGTTTGAGGGCAGGGGGCATTGTGGGGACTGAAGCTTTCTTT
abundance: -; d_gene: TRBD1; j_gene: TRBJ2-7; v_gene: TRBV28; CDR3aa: CASRDRGTMVEQYF; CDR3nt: TGTGCCAGCCGGGACAGGGGGACAATGGTCGAGCAGTACTTC
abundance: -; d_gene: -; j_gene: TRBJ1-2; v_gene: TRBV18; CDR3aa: CASSPYRLSYGYTF; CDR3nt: TGTGCCAGCTCACCATACCGCCTCTCCTATGGCTACACCTTC
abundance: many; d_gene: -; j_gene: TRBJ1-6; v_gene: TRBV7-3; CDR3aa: CASSLRAGNNSPLHF; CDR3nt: TGTGCCAGCAGCTTAAGGGCGGGGAATAATTCACCCCTCCACTTT
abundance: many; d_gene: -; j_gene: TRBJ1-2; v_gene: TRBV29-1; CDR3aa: CSVGEGLRGYTF; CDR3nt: TGCAGCGTTGGAGAGGGGCTAAGAGGCTACACCTTC
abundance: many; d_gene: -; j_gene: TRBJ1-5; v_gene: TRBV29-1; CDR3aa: CSVALGWGSNQPQHF; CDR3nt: TGCAGCGTTGCTCTTGGTTGGGGTAGCAATCAGCCCCAGCATTTT
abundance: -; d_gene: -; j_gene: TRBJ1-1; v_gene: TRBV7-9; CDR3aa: CASSPAGFTEAFF; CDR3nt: TGTGCCAGCTCCCCCGCGGGGTTCACTGAAGCTTTCTTT
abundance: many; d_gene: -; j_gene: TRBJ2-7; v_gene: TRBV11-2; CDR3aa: CASSLEEDYYEQYF; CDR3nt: TGTGCCAGCAGCTTAGAAGAGGACTACTACGAGCAGTACTTC
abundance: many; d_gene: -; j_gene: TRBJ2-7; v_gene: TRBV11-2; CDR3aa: CASSLLASAAYEQYF; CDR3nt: TGTGCCAGCAGCTTATTGGCCAGCGCTGCCTACGAGCAGTACTTC
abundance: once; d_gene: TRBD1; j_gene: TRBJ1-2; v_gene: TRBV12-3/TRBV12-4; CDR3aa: CASSQAPGGGYTF; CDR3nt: TGTGCCAGCAGTCAGGCCCCAGGGGGTGGCTACACCTTC
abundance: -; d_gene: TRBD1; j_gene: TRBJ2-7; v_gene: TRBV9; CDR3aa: CASSGGTAIYEQYF; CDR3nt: TGTGCCAGCAGCGGTGGGACAGCAATTTACGAGCAGTACTTC
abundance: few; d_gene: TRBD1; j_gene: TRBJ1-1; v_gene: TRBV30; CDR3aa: CAWRPDRDRSAFF; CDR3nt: TGTGCCTGGAGACCCGACAGGGACCGTTCAGCTTTCTTT
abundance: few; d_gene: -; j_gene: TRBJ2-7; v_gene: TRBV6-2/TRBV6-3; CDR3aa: CASPGDFSYEQYF; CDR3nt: TGTGCCAGCCCCGGAGACTTCTCCTACGAGCAGTACTTC
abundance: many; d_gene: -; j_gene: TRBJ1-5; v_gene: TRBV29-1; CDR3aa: CSVAMGGRGQPQHF; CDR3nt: TGCAGCGTTGCTATGGGGGGGCGAGGTCAGCCCCAGCATTTT